A single T cell receptor (beta chain) is shown here with its context. Its antigen is not yet known. Base qualities are not at hand, and no much larger clone is one base apart. The sample belongs to a study of glioma-infiltrating T cells after dendritic cell vaccination (dated by TCRdb to 2016 to 2017). Regarding the study in general: A cohort of roughly 15 glioblastoma patients from Phase I and II dendritic cell vaccination trials was included, of whom 9 were newly diagnosed and 6 had recurrent disease. Survival after dendritic cell vaccination was correlated with TCR sequencing metrics, including TIL content and tumor-blood repertoire overlap. Between about 2002 and 2013, the patients were given dendritic cell vaccination pulsed with autologous tumor lysate. Three intradermal dendritic cell vaccine injections were administered to patients at biweekly intervals in the arm below the axilla. The vaccine was prepared from monocyte-derived dendritic cells that were cultured for 6 to 7 days with IL-4 and GM-CSF and then pulsed overnight with autologous tumor lysate. Tumor-infiltrating lymphocyte content was quantified and tumor and blood repertoires were compared in dendritic cell-vaccinated glioblastoma patients by deep sequencing of TCR beta CDR3 regions.

The time point label, read with the paper, signifies: after dendritic cell vaccination, including at tumor progression/relapse. Selection of patients required sufficient residual fresh-frozen tumor tissue and over two years of available survival data. Although molecular status otherwise differed among the glioblastoma patients, no patient had an isocitrate dehydrogenase mutation. PBMC were collected before vaccination, two weeks after the third vaccination, and at tumor progression when it occurred. Genomic DNA was extracted with the Qiagen DNeasy Blood extraction Kit. Results and caveats for the whole study, not just this receptor: After dendritic cell vaccination, a higher estimated pretreatment TIL content predicted longer time to progression and longer overall survival. The three-group TCR overlap response model was described as speculative and requiring prospective validation. The cohort was small and heterogeneous, few patients had complete blood and tumor sets, and even fewer had initial-recurrent tumor pairs. TCR clonality showed no direct relationship with survival, which suggests that a diverse polyclonal response may be important.

V is cut back by 9 bases and J by 1 base, with 16 bases in the junction unmatched. The CDR3, from cysteine to phenylalanine, totals 18 residues. Only the CDR3 DNA is retained, 54 bases long and in frame from the first base. Reading the germline V gene (reference sequence) gives CDR1 WNHNN and CDR2 SYGVQD. TCRB CDR3 regions were amplified from roughly 1.8 ug genomic DNA, or all available DNA if less, using the immunoSEQ assay. The multiplex PCR relied on 60 forward primers for TCR V beta segments and 13 reverse primers for J beta segments. To estimate the number of reads per starting template, synthetic control templates were added to each sample at limiting dilution. The Illumina HiSeq System generated sequencing reads of 87 bp. Under the source paper's analysis protocol: PCR and sequencing errors were removed by a nearest neighbor algorithm that merged closely related sequences. TCR overlap was measured as the percentage of unique tumor TCR beta sequences also present in the same patient's peripheral blood. TCRdb stores this immuneACCESS table with in-frame sequences only. Part of the clones is absent; in the studies checked, under half of the shortfall reflects unresolved V genes, and no reason is known for the rest. V and J calls and clone size follow that table, whereas D and trimming were derived from the DNA. The sample records around 83,000 clones, about 85% of which are singletons. Jointly, the top ten make up under 8.5% of the sample.

This chain is built from TRBV10-1 and TRBJ2-1, with TRBD2 identical over 9 junction bases. This clonotype was obtained from a human donor with glioblastoma. The sample here was blood, taken after dendritic cell vaccination. The CDR3 reads as follows: CARASRSGGPLSYNEQFF. The DNA sequence is as follows: TGCGCCAGAGCCTCGAGGAGCGGGGGGCCACTTTCCTACAATGAGCAGTTCTTC.